This entry is about one T cell receptor beta chain. Antigen unknown. The protocol was immunoSEQ multiplex PCR, while the TCRdb copy is restricted to in-frame clones and leaves out a portion. The data show 130,000 to 150,000 clones, 86% seen once. This sample is drawn from a study of radiation and T cells in renal cell carcinoma. Findings and limits, study-wide: Without pretreatment biopsies, baseline tumor clonotype presence was undetermined. In blood, top tumor clones expanded by 2 weeks, shrinking by 4.

Time point of the sample: blood 4 weeks post-SBRT, at nephrectomy. The treatment here: 15 Gy SBRT to primary tumor, nephrectomy 4 weeks later. Nephrectomy followed 15 Gy stereotactic body radiation by 4 weeks. The CDR3 covers 19 residues. The germline V and J ends were trimmed by 5 bases and 4 bases, with 29 bases remaining between them. Germline CDR1 reads SEHNR; CDR2 reads FQNEAQ (reference sequence). Sample: blood, taken from a patient whose treatment included radiotherapy and nephrectomy. The source of this sequence is a woman between 50 and 59 years old with renal cell carcinoma. V gene TRBV7-9 combines with J gene TRBJ2-5, with D unresolved. CDR3 coding DNA: TGTGCCAGCAGCCTGACCCTTCCGGGCCTGACCCCCCGCGGAGAGACCCAGTACTTC. It specifies CASSLTLPGLTPRGETQYF.